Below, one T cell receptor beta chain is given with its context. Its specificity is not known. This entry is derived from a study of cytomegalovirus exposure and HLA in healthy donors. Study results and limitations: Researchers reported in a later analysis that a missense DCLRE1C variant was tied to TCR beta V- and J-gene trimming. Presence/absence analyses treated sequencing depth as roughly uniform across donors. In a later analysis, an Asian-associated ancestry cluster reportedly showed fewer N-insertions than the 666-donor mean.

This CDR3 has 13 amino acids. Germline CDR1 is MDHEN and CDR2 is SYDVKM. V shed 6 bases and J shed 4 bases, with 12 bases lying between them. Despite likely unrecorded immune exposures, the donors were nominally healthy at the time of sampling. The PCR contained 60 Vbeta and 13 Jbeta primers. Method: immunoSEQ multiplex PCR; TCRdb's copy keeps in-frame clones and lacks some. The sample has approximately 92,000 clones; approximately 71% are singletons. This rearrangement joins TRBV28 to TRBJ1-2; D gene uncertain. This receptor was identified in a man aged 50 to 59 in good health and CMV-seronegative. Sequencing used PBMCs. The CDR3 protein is CASSQEVGYGYTF. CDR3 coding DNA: TGTGCCAGCAGCCAGGAGGTGGGCTATGGCTACACCTTC.